This entry features one T cell receptor beta chain sequence. Time point described: newly diagnosed GD, antithyroid drugs for less than 3 months. Construction of the TCR library relied on RNA isolated from PBMCs. Researchers made TCR beta libraries by using iRepertoire HTBI primers and running Arm-PCR on CDR3 regions. TCRdb re-called the multiplex PCR reads through MiXCR, storing one row per CDR3 protein. The sample includes hundreds of thousands of distinct CDR3 sequences, approximately 15% of them seen just once. This entry comes from a study of regulatory T cells in long-lasting Graves disease. This CDR3 is built from 14 residues. The V and J ends lost 3 bases and 0 bases respectively, with 9 bases between them. CDR1 is LGHDT and CDR2 is YNNKEL in the germline V gene (reference sequence). The sample was also linked to a second study, of T cells in Graves' hyperthyroidism and ophthalmopathy.

The sequenced sample was peripheral blood mononuclear cells (PBMCs), obtained at new diagnosis, from a patient treated with antithyroid drugs. V usage is TRBV3-1 and J usage is TRBJ2-7, with D uncertain. This receptor was identified in a man aged 40-49 years with Graves disease. For the CDR3, the DNA is TGTGCCAGCAGCCATGACGTGAGCTCCTACGAGCAGTACTTC. Translated, it gives CASSHDVSSYEQYF.